This T cell receptor (beta chain) was identified in a study of T cell repertoires in cytomegalovirus infection. One entry per CDR3 protein results from TCRdb running MiXCR on the reads. The sample shows hundreds of thousands of distinct CDR3 sequences, 24% of them seen only once. This clonotype came up many times. V was shortened by 8 bases and J by 5 bases, with 22 bases between the two germline ends. This CDR3 spans 16 amino acids. CDR1 MNHEY and CDR2 SVGAGI come from the germline V gene. The receptor's source is a human donor in good health (CMV status not recorded). Some clones in this sample may be carry-over from other donors' samples. The sequenced material came from CD8+ T cells from PBMCs. This rearrangement joins TRBV6-5 to TRBJ2-1; D may be TRBD2 (6 bases). CDR3 amino acids: CASSRVGLLFHNEQFF. Here the CDR3 DNA reads TGTGCCAGCTCTAGGGTGGGACTCCTATTCCACAATGAGCAGTTCTTC.